This T cell receptor (beta chain) was identified in a study of CD8+ T cells in alopecia areata. V gave up 2 bases and J gave up 2 bases, with 7 bases separating them. CDR1 and CDR2 (germline): MGHRA, YSYEKL. This CDR3 comprises 13 residues. Samples from alopecia areata patients were lesional scalp punch biopsies and peripheral blood. After isolation, RNA underwent reverse transcription to generate cDNA as the sequencing template. The data were produced by immunoSEQ multiplex PCR, yet TCRdb's version contains in-frame clones alone and is incomplete. The sample has about 110,000 clones, 58% seen once. The material sequenced was NKG2D-low CD8+ T cells sorted from blood. This sequence joins TRBV4-1 and TRBJ2-7, with no clear D. This clonotype originated in a human donor with alopecia areata. The CDR3 reads CASSQTEAYEQYF. The CDR3 bases are TGCGCCAGCAGCCAAACTGAGGCCTACGAGCAGTACTTC.